This is a list of T cell receptor beta chains from one sample in a study of blood T cell repertoires in COVID-19. Profiling relied on immunoSEQ multiplex PCR, and the TCRdb table lists in-frame clones only, not all of them. The sample records 90,000 to 110,000 clones, around 81% being singletons. The material sequenced was peripheral blood. The receptors here all came from an older man with acute or convalescent COVID-19. Both conserved end residues are part of each CDR3. The order of the fields is D gene, J gene, V gene, CDR3 protein, CDR3 DNA. The D gene is left open where the match is weak.

>.|TRBJ2-7|TRBV28
CASSPSRFHEQYF
TGTGCCAGCAGTCCCAGTCGCTTCCACGAGCAGTACTTC
>.|TRBJ1-2|TRBV7-2
CASSLKQNYGYTF
TGTGCCAGCAGCTTAAAACAGAACTATGGCTACACCTTC
>TRBD1|TRBJ2-5|TRBV30
CAYHRTGFGETQYF
TGTGCCTATCATCGGACAGGATTCGGAGAGACCCAGTACTTC
>.|TRBJ1-6|TRBV7-2
CASSLLSGLYLHF
TGTGCCAGCAGCTTATTGTCAGGGTTATACCTCCACTTT
>TRBD1|TRBJ1-2|TRBV30
CAWSVQGGARGYTF
TGTGCCTGGAGTGTACAAGGGGGCGCACGGGGCTACACCTTC
>TRBD2|TRBJ2-7|TRBV28
CVSGGDSYEQYF
TGTGTTAGCGGGGGGGACTCCTACGAGCAGTACTTC
>TRBD1|TRBJ2-1|TRBV2
CASRLGQGLRSSYNEQFF
TGTGCCAGCAGGCTCGGACAGGGCCTACGGAGCTCCTACAATGAGCAGTTCTTC
>.|TRBJ1-4|TRBV11-2
CASSPDGPGEKLFF
TGTGCCAGCAGCCCTGATGGCCCGGGGGAAAAACTGTTTTTT
>.|TRBJ2-5|TRBV7-2
CASSLGVQETQYF
TGTGCCAGCAGCTTAGGAGTCCAAGAGACCCAGTACTTC
>.|TRBJ1-1|TRBV10-1
CASSESFGSTEAFF
TGCGCCAGCAGTGAGTCCTTCGGTTCCACTGAAGCTTTCTTT
>TRBD2|TRBJ2-7|TRBV6-6
CASSLAGNEQYF
TGTGCCAGCAGTCTAGCGGGAAACGAGCAGTACTTC
>TRBD1|TRBJ1-4|TRBV30
CAWSTYLTGPNEKLFF
TGTGCCTGGAGTACATATTTGACAGGGCCAAATGAAAAACTGTTTTTT
>TRBD1|TRBJ1-2|TRBV19
CATRSNRGRQGYTF
TGTGCCACCAGGTCGAACAGGGGGCGCCAAGGCTACACCTTC
>TRBD1|TRBJ1-5|TRBV2
CASSERQGASRQPQHF
TGTGCCAGCAGTGAAAGACAGGGGGCATCGAGGCAGCCCCAGCATTTT
>.|TRBJ2-6|TRBV28
CASSRGGRVGANVLTF
TGTGCCAGCAGTCGGGGAGGACGTGTTGGGGCCAACGTCCTGACTTTC